This T cell receptor beta chain was sequenced in a study of CD4+ T cells in melanoma. Study-level points and caveats: In melanoma, neoantigen-specific CD4+ T cells reportedly differed in differentiation state. CD8+ T cell, macrophage and B cell function reportedly correlated with neoantigen-specific CD4+ T cells.

Repertoires were generated with immunoSEQ multiplex PCR, while TCRdb's copy carries only in-frame clones and drops some. The table has 11,000 or so clones, roughly three quarters seen once. From germline, CDR1 is LNHDA and CDR2 SQIVND (reference sequence). V lost 9 bases and J 1 base, leaving 13 bases between the germline ends. CDR3 size: 14 residues. In the case of this clone: Its antigen remains unidentified.

The chain employs TRBV19 and TRBJ1-5; no firm D call. This TCR derives from a human donor with melanoma. Specimen: cells from a culture (not recorded whether cultured in vitro). CDR3 amino acids: CASAGDRSNQPQHF. CDR3 in DNA: TGTGCCAGCGCCGGGGATAGGAGCAATCAGCCCCAGCATTTT.